In its sample, the clone carrying this T cell receptor beta chain was seen a few times. Its specificity is not known. These data come from a study of T cells after yellow fever vaccination. CDR1 LNHDA and CDR2 SQIVND come from the germline V gene (reference sequence). This CDR3 is 13 amino acids long. V dropped 3 bases and J dropped 4 bases, with 9 bases sitting between them. Study results and caveats: CD4 and CD8 compartments shared a small share of clonotypes. After the booster, approximately 95% of CD4 and roughly nine tenths of CD8 primary-response clones were re-detected.

Each CDR3 protein gets one entry after TCRdb re-called the 5' RACE reads with MiXCR. Of about 340,000 distinct CDR3 sequences listed, approximately 12% were seen once; the top ten hold 2.5% to 4%. This sample comprised CD4+ T cells sorted from PBMCs, obtained 15 days after the yellow fever booster vaccination. This sequence joins TRBV19 and TRBJ2-5, with D uncertain. The clonotype was recovered from a man between 18 and 29 years old who received the YFV17D yellow fever vaccine. CDR3 nucleotide sequence: TGTGCCAGTAGTATGGAAGGAATAGAGACCCAGTACTTC. Its protein product is CASSMEGIETQYF. Full variable domain (remainder filled in from reference TRBV19 and TRBJ2-5): DGGITQSPKYLFRKEGQNVTLSCEQNLNHDAMYWYRQDPGQGLRLIYYSQIVNDFQKGDIAEGYSVSREKKESFPLTVTSAQKNPTAFYLCASSMEGIETQYFGPGTRLLVL.